Listed here are 14 T cell receptor beta chains from one sample, sequenced in a study of cytomegalovirus exposure and HLA in healthy donors (dated by TCRdb to between 2016 and 2019). Library generation was performed with the immunoSEQ multiplex PCR assay. A mixture of 60 forward primers for TCR Vbeta segments and 13 reverse primers for TCR Jbeta segments was used in the multiplex PCR. In TCRdb, the immuneACCESS table is reduced to in-frame sequences with V and J assigned. These tables do not hold every clone; where another copy was compared, an unresolved V gene accounts for under half, and the others remain unexplained. The sample table shows more than 150,000 clones, and approximately 78% are seen once. 1.4% to 1.5% of the sample comes from the top ten. The sequenced material came from PBMCs. These receptors all come from a male donor in good health and CMV-seronegative.

Only a few counts were recorded for this clone. The chain uses TRBV11-2 and TRBJ1-1, with a tentative D call TRBD1 (6 bases). This CDR3 region has 15 residues. Germline CDR1 reads SGHAT; CDR2 reads FQNNGV. V lost 6 bases and J lost 1, with 15 bases in between. CDR3 DNA sequence: TGTGCCAGCAGACCAATGGACAGAACGAACACTGAAGCTTTCTTT. It is translated as CASRPMDRTNTEAFF.

The rearrangement joins TRBV7-3 to TRBJ1-3; D is undetermined. The CDR3 runs 14 residues. The V end was cut by 5 bases, the J end by 2 bases, with 10 bases between. Germline loops: CDR1 SGHTA, CDR2 FQGTGA. The CDR3 is CASSLGGPGNTIYF. The DNA of the CDR3 is TGTGCCAGCAGCCTCGGAGGGCCTGGAAACACCATATATTTT.

The chain couples TRBV10-2 to TRBJ2-7, with 8 positions matching TRBD2. The CDR3 loop spans 13 amino acids. Germline values: CDR1 WSHSY, CDR2 SAAADI. V was pared by 5 bases and J by 3 bases, with 3 bases of the junction left unmatched. CDR3 loop: CASSLAGNYEQYF. The CDR3 coding sequence is TGCGCCAGCAGTTTAGCGGGAAACTACGAGCAGTACTTC.

This clone was recorded a few times. The rearrangement joins TRBV7-8 to TRBJ2-1; TRBD2 matches at 14 bases. Per germline, CDR1 SGHVS and CDR2 FQNEAQ. There are 17 residues in the CDR3. With V trimmed by 3 bases and J by 4 bases, 5 bases remained unmatched. The CDR3 bases are TGTGCCAGCAGCTTCGGGACTAGCGGGAGTTTTTACAATGAGCAGTTCTTC. This sequence encodes CASSFGTSGSFYNEQFF.

J is TRBJ2-7 and V is TRBV7-2, with TRBD1 as a possible D gene (5 bases). Looked up from germline, CDR1 is SGHTA and CDR2 is FQGNSA. This CDR3 has 12 residues. With 3 bases removed from V and 9 bases from J, the gap between germline ends came to 12 bases. The CDR3 DNA sequence: TGTGCCAGCAGCTTCGGACATTCCGGGCAGTACTTC. It is translated as CASSFGHSGQYF.

This chain connects TRBV7-3 to TRBJ2-1; 10 bases line up with TRBD2. Germline lookup yields CDR1 SGHTA and CDR2 FQGTGA. The J segment lost 9 bases and the V segment lost 2 bases, leaving 4 bases of the junction unmatched. The CDR3 is made up of 14 amino acids. CDR3 loop: CASSLLAGDFEQFF. CDR3 in DNA: TGTGCCAGCAGCTTACTAGCGGGGGACTTTGAGCAGTTCTTC. Filled out from reference TRBV7-3 and TRBJ2-1, the complete variable domain reads GAGVSQTPSNKVTEKGKYVELRCDPISGHTALYWYRQSLGQGPEFLIYFQGTGAADDSGLPNDRFFAVRPEGSVSTLKIQRTERGDSAVYLCASSLLAGDFEQFFGPGTRLTVL.

Worth noting for this clone: A junction boundary mismatches the germline segment, possibly from a read error. The rearrangement links TRBV4-3 to TRBJ2-4, with D unclear. The CDR3 totals 14 residues. Germline CDR1 reads LGHNA; CDR2 reads YSLEER. As DNA, the CDR3 is TGCGCCAGCAGCCAAGGTGTGGCCAAAAACAGTCAGTACTTC. This codes for CASSQGVAKNSQYF.

This clone was detected only a few times. Relative to the germline gene, one junction end is altered; a read error may explain this. This chain connects TRBV10-3 to TRBJ1-5; D is unclear. CDR3 length: 15 amino acids. Germline-derived CDR1 and CDR2 are ENHRY and SYGVKD. The CDR3 here is CASSEMSGNNQPQHF. The CDR3 bases are TGTGCCAGCAGTGAAATGAGCGGGAACAATCAGCCCCAGCATTTT.

The genes are TRBV6-5 and TRBJ2-5, with 8 bases that match TRBD1. The junction had 3 bases not matched to a gene; V was cut back by 4 bases and J by 2 bases. The CDR3 runs 14 residues. Germline V gene sequence: CDR1 MNHEY, CDR2 SVGAGI. CDR3 protein: CASSSDRAQETQYF. CDR3 in DNA: TGTGCCAGCAGTTCGGACAGGGCGCAAGAGACCCAGTACTTC.

The rearrangement links TRBV9 to TRBJ2-7, with 7 bases fitting TRBD1. CDR1 is SGDLS and CDR2 is YYNGEE in the germline V gene. V lost 3 bases and J lost 3; bases outside the gene matches: 6. This CDR3 is 14 amino acids long. CDR3 loop: CASSGNRDSYEQYF. In DNA, the CDR3 is TGTGCCAGCAGCGGGAACCGGGACAGCTACGAGCAGTACTTC.

The chain combines TRBV5-6 with TRBJ2-2; maybe TRBD2 (6 bases). Deletions cut 2 bases from V and 3 bases from J, with 14 bases between. Germline-derived CDR1 and CDR2 are SGHDT and YYEEEE. The CDR3 contains 16 residues. This chain's CDR3 is CASSFISGVDTGELFF. The CDR3 nucleotides are TGTGCCAGCAGCTTCATCTCGGGAGTCGACACCGGGGAGCTGTTTTTT.

This clone was recorded a few times. The chain uses TRBV6-4 and TRBJ2-1; 14 nucleotides match TRBD2. J lost 8 bases, V lost 8 bases, and 2 bases had no gene match. CDR3 size: 13 residues. Looked up from germline, CDR1 is MRHNA and CDR2 is SNTAGT. CDR3 DNA: TGTGCCAGCGGGACTAGCGGGAGCGATGAGCAGTTCTTC. This gives the protein CASGTSGSDEQFF.

The genes are TRBV4-2 and TRBJ2-7; weak D call: TRBD2 (5 bases). Germline loops: CDR1 LGHNA, CDR2 YNFKEQ. This CDR3 contains 16 residues. V shed 0 bases and J shed 0 bases, with 12 bases lying between them. The CDR3 nucleotides read TGTGCCAGCAGCCAAGATTGGACTGATAGCTCCTACGAGCAGTACTTC. It codes for CASSQDWTDSSYEQYF.

This chain uses TRBV6-1 with TRBJ1-1; D gene unclear. CDR1 is MNHNS, CDR2 SASEGT, per germline. The V end lost 7 bases, the J end lost 3 bases, and 15 bases lay between the germline ends. CDR3 length: 14 amino acids. This CDR3 reads CASTEGPLYTEAFF. CDR3 nucleotides: TGTGCCAGCACCGAGGGCCCGCTCTACACTGAAGCTTTCTTT.